These 20 T cell receptor beta chains came from one sample sequenced in a study of beta chain features in type 1 diabetes. cDNA synthesis used the whole RNA isolate, giving expressed TCRB sequences. Using immunoSEQ multiplex PCR, the repertoire was profiled, and TCRdb retains in-frame clones only, with some absent. The sample includes hundreds of thousands of clones, less than 20% of them seen just once. The sequenced sample was naive CD4+ T cells from blood. The source of these receptors is a man younger than 35 in good health.

The V call is TRBV18, the J call TRBJ2-1; 8 bases fit TRBD1. J gave up 0 bases and V 1 base, and 5 bases lay outside the gene matches. Germline V gene lookup returns CDR1 KGHSH and CDR2 LQKENI. The CDR3 is 17 amino acids. The CDR3 coding sequence is TGTGCCAGCTCACCACAACCCGGGACAGGCTCCTACAATGAGCAGTTCTTC. This encodes CASSPQPGTGSYNEQFF.

This clone was seen more than once but under ten times. This chain uses TRBV5-1 with TRBJ1-1, with D perhaps TRBD1 (5 bases). The CDR3 is made up of 14 amino acids. The V gene lost 3 bases and the J gene lost 4 bases, with 13 bases spanning the gap. Germline CDR1 is SGHRS and CDR2 is YFSETQ. This CDR3 is CASSWGGAGTEAFF. CDR3 sequence (DNA): TGCGCCAGCAGCTGGGGAGGGGCCGGCACTGAAGCTTTCTTT. Full variable domain (rest looked up from reference TRBV5-1 and TRBJ1-1): KAGVTQTPRYLIKTRGQQVTLSCSPISGHRSVSWYQQTPGQGLQFLFEYFSETQRNKGNFPGRFSGRQFSNSRSEMNVSTLELGDSALYLCASSWGGAGTEAFFGQGTRLTVV.

The V gene is TRBV11-3, the J gene TRBJ2-3, with no clear D. The CDR3 is made up of 15 amino acids. Trimming removed 3 bases at V and 0 bases at J, with 10 bases between. The germline V gene has CDR1 SGHNT and CDR2 YENEEA. The CDR3 region has the DNA TGTGCCAGCAGCTTGAGCGTGACTAGCACAGATACGCAGTATTTT. Translating gives CASSLSVTSTDTQYF. Using reference TRBV11-3 and TRBJ2-3 for the parts outside the CDR3, the full variable domain is EAGVVQSPRYKIIEKKQPVAFWCNPISGHNTLYWYLQNLGQGPELLIRYENEEAVDDSQLPKDRFSAERLKGVDSTLKIQPAELGDSAVYLCASSLSVTSTDTQYFGPGTRLTVL.

The chain links TRBV30 to TRBJ2-1; maybe TRBD1 (6 bases). Germline loops: CDR1 GTSNPN, CDR2 SVGIG (reference sequence). The CDR3 has 11 amino acids. Trimming cost V 4 bases and J 6 bases, with 7 bases left between them. As DNA, the CDR3 is TGTGCCTGGAACAGGGTCAATGAGCAGTTCTTC. Translation gives CAWNRVNEQFF.

This clone showed up just a few times. The CDR3 DNA reads as TGTGCCAGCAGTTACTCTCCCTCGCGGGCCACCTACGAGCAGTACTTC. As protein: CASSYSPSRATYEQYF. The chain recombines TRBV6-5 with TRBJ2-7; possibly TRBD2 for D (5 bases). CDR1 and CDR2 (germline): MNHEY, SVGAGI. The CDR3 sequence is 16 residues long. V was pared by 0 bases and J by 2 bases, with 14 bases between.

A few counts support this clone. The V call is TRBV18, the J call TRBJ1-5; D possibly corresponds to TRBD1 (5 bases). This CDR3 is built from 15 residues. The V gene lost 3 bases and the J gene lost 5 bases, with 14 bases spanning the gap. Germline V gene lookup returns CDR1 KGHSH and CDR2 LQKENI. DNA for the CDR3: TGTGCCAGCTCACCCACGGGCGGGGGAGATCAGCCCCAGCATTTT. Protein sequence: CASSPTGGGDQPQHF.

The chain uses TRBV7-6 and TRBJ2-1; D may be TRBD1 (5 bases). The CDR3 sequence is 15 residues long. Deletions cut 2 bases from V and 3 bases from J, with 11 bases between. CDR1 SGHVS and CDR2 FNYEAQ come from the germline V gene. The CDR3 sequence is CASSLNRQSYNEQFF. CDR3 bases: TGTGCCAGCAGCTTAAACAGGCAGAGCTACAATGAGCAGTTCTTC.

This clone has more than one count but fewer than ten. The chain joins TRBV7-2 to TRBJ2-4, with 9 bases lining up with TRBD2. The CDR3 length is 13 residues. Germline assignment: CDR1 SGHTA and CDR2 FQGNSA. V dropped 4 bases and J dropped 7; count of bases not matched to a gene: 2. The chain's CDR3 is CASSWAGGNIQYF. Here the CDR3 DNA reads TGTGCCAGCAGCTGGGCGGGAGGGAACATTCAGTACTTC. The full variable domain, rest sourced from reference TRBV7-2 and TRBJ2-4, is GAGVSQSPSNKVTEKGKDVELRCDPISGHTALYWYRQSLGQGLEFLIYFQGNSAPDKSGLPSDRFSAERTGGSVSTLTIQRTQQEDSAVYLCASSWAGGNIQYFGAGTRLSVL.

The V and J genes are TRBV7-3 and TRBJ1-2; D may be TRBD1 (5 bases). Germline-derived CDR1 and CDR2 are SGHTA and FQGTGA. The CDR3 consists of 14 residues. Trimming removed 2 bases from V and 3 bases from J, with 10 bases in between. The CDR3 reads CASSLGGSDYGYTF. The CDR3 DNA reads as TGTGCCAGCAGCTTAGGGGGTTCTGACTATGGCTACACCTTC.

Worth noting for this clone: Other DNA sequences of this sample code for an identical CDR3. The chain's CDR3 is CASSVTGGGETQYF. The CDR3 bases are TGTGCCAGCAGCGTAACCGGCGGTGGAGAGACCCAGTACTTC. The rearrangement joins TRBV9 to TRBJ2-5; D remains unclear. This CDR3 spans 14 amino acids. V was cut by 1 base and J by 4 bases, with 11 bases left in between. CDR1 is SGDLS and CDR2 is YYNGEE in the germline V gene.

The chain has TRBV11-2 and TRBJ1-3; D is undetermined. This CDR3 is built from 12 residues. V lost 3 bases, J lost 8 bases, and 8 bases lay in between. The germline gives CDR1 SGHAT, CDR2 FQNNGV. CDR3 nucleotides: TGTGCCAGCAGCTTGGGTGGCGACACCATATATTTT. This codes for CASSLGGDTIYF.

This clone was seen more than once but under ten times. The V gene is TRBV7-9, the J gene TRBJ2-5; 9 bases line up with TRBD1. The ends lost 1 base at V and 4 bases at J; junction bases unmatched: 4. This CDR3 region has 15 residues. Germline V gene sequence: CDR1 SEHNR, CDR2 FQNEAQ (reference sequence). The chain's CDR3 is CASSLGGQGPETQYF. The DNA of the CDR3 is TGTGCCAGCAGCTTAGGCGGACAGGGGCCAGAGACCCAGTACTTC.

Concerning this clone itself: One end of the junction does not line up with germline, which may come from a read error. The J gene is TRBJ2-3, the V gene TRBV28; tentative D call: TRBD1 (5 bases). This CDR3 is 11 amino acids long. Germline values: CDR1 MDHEN, CDR2 SYDVKM. The CDR3 DNA is TGTGCCAGCAGTTTATCCGGTGTAGGGGATTTT. Amino acids: CASSLSGVGDF.

The chain employs TRBV27 and TRBJ1-1; D remains ambiguous. The germline gives CDR1 MNHEY, CDR2 SMNVEV (reference sequence). The CDR3 has 13 amino acids. Trimming shortened V by 6 bases and J by 0 bases, and 8 bases separated the two germline ends. Here the CDR3 reads CASSYLLNTEAFF. As DNA, the CDR3 is TGTGCCAGCAGCTATCTTCTGAACACTGAAGCTTTCTTT.

The V call is TRBV7-3, the J call TRBJ2-3, with 14 bases lining up with TRBD2. In germline, CDR1 is SGHTA, CDR2 FQGTGA. This CDR3 has 20 amino acids. V gave up 1 base and J gave up 2 bases; unmatched junction bases: 11. CDR3 in amino acids: CASSLKRGTSGSRYTDTQYF. In DNA, the CDR3 is TGTGCCAGCAGCTTAAAGAGAGGGACTAGCGGGAGTAGGTACACAGATACGCAGTATTTT.

In its sample, this clone was seen a few times. The chain couples TRBV29-1 to TRBJ2-3, with 12 bases matching TRBD1. The junction had 4 bases not matched to a gene; V was cut back by 5 bases and J by 4 bases. This CDR3 region has 14 residues. CDR1 and CDR2 (germline): SQVTM, ANQGSEA. CDR3 amino acids: CSVTGTGGADTQYF. The CDR3 nucleotides read TGCAGCGTTACCGGGACAGGGGGCGCAGATACGCAGTATTTT.

This clone was seen only a few times. This chain uses TRBV2 with TRBJ2-7, with TRBD1 matching 8 bases. The V gene end was trimmed by 5 bases and the J gene end by 7 bases; junction bases not matched to a gene: 10. The CDR3 consists of 14 residues. Germline V lookup: CDR1 SNHLY, CDR2 FYNNEI. The CDR3 DNA reads as TGTGCCAGCAGTAAGGGGCAGGGGGCTTCTGAGCAGTACTTC. Translating it yields CASSKGQGASEQYF.

The rearrangement joins TRBV29-1 to TRBJ1-2; maybe TRBD1 (5 bases). Germline values: CDR1 SQVTM, CDR2 ANQGSEA. The CDR3 totals 13 residues. V dropped 3 bases and J dropped 3 bases, with 11 bases sitting between them. The CDR3 loop is CSVDGGDDYGYTF. CDR3 nucleotide sequence: TGCAGCGTTGATGGAGGGGATGACTATGGCTACACCTTC.

The rearrangement joins TRBV27 to TRBJ2-5, with D possibly matching TRBD1 (6 bases). Germline CDR1 is MNHEY and CDR2 is SMNVEV (reference sequence). V shed 3 bases and J shed 1 base, with 12 bases lying between them. The CDR3 length is 15 residues. The CDR3 is CASSLGQGSQETQYF. The DNA for the CDR3 is TGTGCCAGCAGTTTGGGACAAGGGAGCCAAGAGACCCAGTACTTC.

The genes are TRBV5-1 and TRBJ2-7, with 7 bases aligning to TRBD2. The CDR3 is 15 residues long. The junction had 10 bases not matched to a gene; V was cut back by 4 bases and J by 3 bases. The germline gives CDR1 SGHRS, CDR2 YFSETQ. This CDR3 is CASSPRGGSGYEQYF. CDR3 DNA: TGCGCCAGCAGCCCCCGAGGCGGGAGCGGCTACGAGCAGTACTTC.